The rows below give T cell receptor beta chains drawn from one sample of a study of control samples from healthy donors and cancer patients. Here immunoSEQ multiplex PCR was the method, and the copy in TCRdb shows in-frame clones only, minus some. The table has more than 150,000 clones, over 85% seen once. Material for sequencing was blood. These receptors came from a man aged 18-30 years in good health. CDR3s include the opening cysteine and the closing phenylalanine or tryptophan. A D gene is named only where the DNA matches it firmly. The size of a clone is reported for some rows only, either as once, few or many, or as a class for expanded clones.

V gene	D gene	clone size	CDR3 length	J gene	CDR3 DNA	CDR3 protein
TRBV3-1/TRBV3-2	TRBD2	.	20	TRBJ2-2	TGTGCCAGCAGCCAAGTGTTCCAGCGGGGGGGCCTGCCCCTCACCGGGGAGCTGTTTTTT	CASSQVFQRGGLPLTGELFF
TRBV18	.	.	14	TRBJ1-4	TGTGCCAGCTCACCTTGGGCCGACAATGAAAAACTGTTTTTT	CASSPWADNEKLFF
TRBV3-1/TRBV3-2	.	.	14	TRBJ1-2	TGTGCCAGCAGCCCTAGACCGAAAAACTATGGCTACACCTTC	CASSPRPKNYGYTF
TRBV27	TRBD2	.	12	TRBJ2-7	TGTGCCAGCAGTTTCCCAGCGGGGGAGCAGTACTTC	CASSFPAGEQYF
TRBV18	TRBD2	once	15	TRBJ2-7	TGTGCCAGCTCACCACTGGGACTAGACAGCTACGAGCAGTACTTC	CASSPLGLDSYEQYF
TRBV29-1	.	.	14	TRBJ1-1	TGCAGCGTTGAAGGGGAAAGATTGAACACTGAAGCTTTCTTT	CSVEGERLNTEAFF
TRBV6-5	.	once	13	TRBJ1-2	TGTGCCAGCAGTTTATACCCCAACTATGGCTACACCTTC	CASSLYPNYGYTF
TRBV30	.	.	12	TRBJ2-2	TGTGCCTGGACAGGGGGGATCGGGGAGCTGTTTTTT	CAWTGGIGELFF
TRBV9	TRBD2	.	13	TRBJ2-1	TGTGCCAGCGAGGGACTAGCGGAGAATGAGCAGTTCTTC	CASEGLAENEQFF
TRBV30	TRBD2	.	17	TRBJ2-1	TGTGCCTGGAGTGTAGGTAGCGGGGGTGTTTCCTACAATGAGCAGTTCTTC	CAWSVGSGGVSYNEQFF
TRBV12-5	TRBD1	.	18	TRBJ2-3	TGTGCTAGTGGTTTGGTTCGTCTAGGGGGCGCGGGCACAGATACGCAGTATTTT	CASGLVRLGGAGTDTQYF
TRBV6-2/TRBV6-3	.	once	17	TRBJ2-1	TGTGCCAGCAGTTGGGCTGAGGGGATAAGCTCCTACAATGAGCAGTTCTTC	CASSWAEGISSYNEQFF
TRBV5-1	.	.	13	TRBJ2-3	TGCGCCAGCAGCTTGTATGTCACAGATACGCAGTATTTT	CASSLYVTDTQYF
TRBV21-1	.	.	15	TRBJ1-1	TGTGCCAGCAGCCAGATACGGGACTCACTCACTGAAGCTTTCTTT	CASSQIRDSLTEAFF
TRBV23-1	.	.	17	TRBJ1-1	TGCGCCAGCAGTCAGCGGGAAGACCCGGGGTCGAACACTGAAGCTTTCTTT	CASSQREDPGSNTEAFF
TRBV7-9	TRBD1	.	14	TRBJ1-4	TGTGCCAGCAGCTACGGGACAGGGAATGAAAAACTGTTTTTT	CASSYGTGNEKLFF
TRBV19	.	.	14	TRBJ1-1	TGTGCCAGTAGATCTCAGGGCCGAGGCACTGAAGCTTTCTTT	CASRSQGRGTEAFF